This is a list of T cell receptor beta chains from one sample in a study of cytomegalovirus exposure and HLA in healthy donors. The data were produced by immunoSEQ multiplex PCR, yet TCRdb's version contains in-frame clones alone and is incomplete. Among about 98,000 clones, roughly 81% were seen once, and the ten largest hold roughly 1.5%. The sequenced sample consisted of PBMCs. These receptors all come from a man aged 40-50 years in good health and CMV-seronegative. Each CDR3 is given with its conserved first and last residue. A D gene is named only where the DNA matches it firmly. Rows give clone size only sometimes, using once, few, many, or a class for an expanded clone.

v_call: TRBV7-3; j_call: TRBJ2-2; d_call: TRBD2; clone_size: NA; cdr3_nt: TGTGCCAGCAGCTTAATTCCCCCTAATAGCGGGGGGAACACCGGGGAGCTGTTTTTT; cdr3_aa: CASSLIPPNSGGNTGELFF
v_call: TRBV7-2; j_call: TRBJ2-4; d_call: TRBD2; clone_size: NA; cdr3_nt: TGTGCCAGCAGCTTAAGGACCGGGACTAGCGGGGGGGCTGAAAACATTCAGTACTTC; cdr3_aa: CASSLRTGTSGGAENIQYF
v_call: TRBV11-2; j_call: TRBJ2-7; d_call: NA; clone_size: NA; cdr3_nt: TGTGCCAGCAGCTCCGTAGCGGCCTACGAGCAGTACTTC; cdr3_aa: CASSSVAAYEQYF
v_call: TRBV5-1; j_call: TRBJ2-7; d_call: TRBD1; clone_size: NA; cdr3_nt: TGCGCCAGCAGCCCGGGACAGGGTAACGAGCAGTACTTC; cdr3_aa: CASSPGQGNEQYF
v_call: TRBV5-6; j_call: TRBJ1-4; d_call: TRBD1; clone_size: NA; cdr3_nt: TGTGCCAGCAGCCCTAACCGACAGGGGCACAACAGAAATGAAAAACTGTTTTTT; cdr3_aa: CASSPNRQGHNRNEKLFF
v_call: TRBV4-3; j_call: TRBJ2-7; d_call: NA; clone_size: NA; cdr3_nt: TGCGCCAGCAGCCAAGATTGGGACTCAAGGGGCGAGCAGTACTTC; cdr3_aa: CASSQDWDSRGEQYF
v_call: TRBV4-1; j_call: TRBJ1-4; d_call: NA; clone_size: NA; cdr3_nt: TGCGCCAGCAGCCCTAGGGGTTATGAAAAACTGTTTTTT; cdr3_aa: CASSPRGYEKLFF
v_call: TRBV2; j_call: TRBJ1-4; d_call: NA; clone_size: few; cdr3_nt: TGTGCCAGCAATGGTTTCAGGTTAAGTGAAAAACTGTTTTTT; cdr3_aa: CASNGFRLSEKLFF
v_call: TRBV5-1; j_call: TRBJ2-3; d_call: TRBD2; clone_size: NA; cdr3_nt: TGCGCCAGCAGCTTGGCCGAGAGCGGGGGGCCCACAGATACGCAGTATTTT; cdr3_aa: CASSLAESGGPTDTQYF
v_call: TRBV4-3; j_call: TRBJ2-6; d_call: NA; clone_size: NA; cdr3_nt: TGCGCCAGCAGCCAAGTCGCAGGCTCTGGGGCCAACGTCCTGACTTTC; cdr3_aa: CASSQVAGSGANVLTF
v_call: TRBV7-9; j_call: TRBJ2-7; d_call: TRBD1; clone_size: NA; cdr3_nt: TGTGCCAGCAGCTTATCCGGGACAGGTGGCTACGAGCAGTACTTC; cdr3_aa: CASSLSGTGGYEQYF
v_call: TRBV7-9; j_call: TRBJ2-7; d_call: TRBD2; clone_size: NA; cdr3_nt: TGTTCCAGCAGCGATCCTCCCGGGGGGGAGCAGTACTTC; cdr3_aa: CSSSDPPGGEQYF
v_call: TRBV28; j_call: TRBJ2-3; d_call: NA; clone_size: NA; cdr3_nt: TGTGCCAGCAGACCCCCTATCTGGTTAACCATTGCGGGCACAGATACGCAGTATTTT; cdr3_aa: CASRPPIWLTIAGTDTQYF
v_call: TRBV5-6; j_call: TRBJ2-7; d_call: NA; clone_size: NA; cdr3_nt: TGTGCCAGCAGCCCCACCCTGGGGGACAATTACATTTCGGACGAGCAGTACTTC; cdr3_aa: CASSPTLGDNYISDEQYF
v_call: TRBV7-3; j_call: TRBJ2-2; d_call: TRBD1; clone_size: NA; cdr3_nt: TGTGCCAGCAGCTTAGACAGGGCGAACACCGGGGAGCTGTTTTTT; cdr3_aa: CASSLDRANTGELFF
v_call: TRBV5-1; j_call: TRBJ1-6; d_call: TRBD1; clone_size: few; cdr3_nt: TGCGCCAGCAGCCCGGGCCGGACAGGGGGGTCACCCCTCCACTTT; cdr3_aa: CASSPGRTGGSPLHF
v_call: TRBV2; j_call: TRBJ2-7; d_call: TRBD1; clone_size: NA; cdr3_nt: TGTGCCAGCAGGCGACAGGGGTCCTACGAGCAGTACTTC; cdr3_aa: CASRRQGSYEQYF
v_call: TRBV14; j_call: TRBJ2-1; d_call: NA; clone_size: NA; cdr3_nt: TGTGCCAGCAGCCAAGGGACTTACAATGAGCAGTTCTTC; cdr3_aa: CASSQGTYNEQFF
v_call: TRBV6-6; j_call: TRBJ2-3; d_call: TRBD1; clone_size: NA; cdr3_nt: TGTGCCAGCAGTAAGGGACAGGGATACACAGATACGCAGTATTTT; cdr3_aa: CASSKGQGYTDTQYF
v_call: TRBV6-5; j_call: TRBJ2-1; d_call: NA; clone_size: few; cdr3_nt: TGTGCCAGCAGTCCCCAGGCGAATGAGCAGTTCTTC; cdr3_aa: CASSPQANEQFF
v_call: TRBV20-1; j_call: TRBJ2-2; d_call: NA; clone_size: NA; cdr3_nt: TGCAGTGCTAGCATTCACGGGGAGCTGTTTTTT; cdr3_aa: CSASIHGELFF
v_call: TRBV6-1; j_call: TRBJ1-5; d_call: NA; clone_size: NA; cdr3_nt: TGTGCCAGCAGTGAAGAGGGACACCTCTTGAATCAGCCCCAGCATTTT; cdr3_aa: CASSEEGHLLNQPQHF
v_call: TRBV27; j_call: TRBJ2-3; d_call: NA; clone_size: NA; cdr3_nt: TGTGCCAGCAGACTGGGCCTCCTCGGTGATGGCACAGATACGCAGTATTTT; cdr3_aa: CASRLGLLGDGTDTQYF
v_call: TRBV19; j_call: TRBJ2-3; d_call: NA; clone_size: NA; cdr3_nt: TGTGCCAGTAGTATAGAACCCCAGGCGCAGTATTTT; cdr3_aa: CASSIEPQAQYF
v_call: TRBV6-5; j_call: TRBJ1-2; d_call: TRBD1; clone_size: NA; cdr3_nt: TGTGCCAGCAGTTACCGGACAGGGATTTATGGCTACACCTTC; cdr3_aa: CASSYRTGIYGYTF
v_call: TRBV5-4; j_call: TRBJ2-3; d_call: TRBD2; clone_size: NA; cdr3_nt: TGTGCCAGCAGCCCCCCCGGGGGGACCCGCACAGATACGCAGTATTTT; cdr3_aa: CASSPPGGTRTDTQYF
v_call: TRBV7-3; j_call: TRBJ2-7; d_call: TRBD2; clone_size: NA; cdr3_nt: TGTGCCAGCAGCTTACTGGGCGGCCGACTAGCGGGCGAGCAGTACTTC; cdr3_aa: CASSLLGGRLAGEQYF
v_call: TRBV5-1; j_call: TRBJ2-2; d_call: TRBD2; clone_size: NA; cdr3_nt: TGCGCCAGCAGCTTGGGAAGCGGGGGGAACACCGGGGAGCTGTTTTTT; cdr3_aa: CASSLGSGGNTGELFF
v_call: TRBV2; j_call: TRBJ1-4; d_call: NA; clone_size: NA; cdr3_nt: TGTGCCAGCAGGTATAATGAAAAACTGTTTTTT; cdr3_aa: CASRYNEKLFF
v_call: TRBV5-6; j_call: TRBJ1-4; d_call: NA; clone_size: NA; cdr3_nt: TGTGCCAGCAGCATCCCTCCGGGGGAAAAACTGTTTTTT; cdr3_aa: CASSIPPGEKLFF
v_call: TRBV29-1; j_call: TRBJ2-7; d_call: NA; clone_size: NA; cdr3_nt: TGCAGCGTTGAAGGGGGGGACTCATCTCCCTACGAGCAGTACTTC; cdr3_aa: CSVEGGDSSPYEQYF
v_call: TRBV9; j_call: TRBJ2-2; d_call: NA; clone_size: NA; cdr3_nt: TGTGCCAGCAGCGAAAGAAGGGACAACGCGAACACCGGGGAGCTGTTTTTT; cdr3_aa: CASSERRDNANTGELFF
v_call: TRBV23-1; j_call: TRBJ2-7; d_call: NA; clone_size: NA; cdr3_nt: TGCGCCAGCAGTCAAATCCCTGGACAAAGTCCCTACGAGCAGTACTTC; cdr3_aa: CASSQIPGQSPYEQYF
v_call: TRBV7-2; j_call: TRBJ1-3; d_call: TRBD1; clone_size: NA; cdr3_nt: TGTGCCAGCAGCGTCACAGGGGCTGGAAACACCATATATTTT; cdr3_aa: CASSVTGAGNTIYF
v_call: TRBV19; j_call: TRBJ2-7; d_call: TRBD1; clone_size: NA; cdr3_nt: TGTGCCAGTAGAAGGGACAGGGCGGGTGAGCAGTACTTC; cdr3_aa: CASRRDRAGEQYF
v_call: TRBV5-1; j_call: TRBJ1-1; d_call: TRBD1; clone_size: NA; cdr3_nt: TGCGCCAGCAGCCCGCCCCGACAGGGGGCTAACACTGAAGCTTTCTTT; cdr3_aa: CASSPPRQGANTEAFF
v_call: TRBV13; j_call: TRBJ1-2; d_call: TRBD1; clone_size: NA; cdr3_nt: TGTGCCAGCAGCATGGATGACAGGGCCTCGGCTGGCTACACCTTC; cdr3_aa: CASSMDDRASAGYTF
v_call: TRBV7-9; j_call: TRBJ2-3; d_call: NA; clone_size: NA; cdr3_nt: TGTGCCAGCAGCCCCAGGAGGGGCAGCCGCACAGATACGCAGTATTTT; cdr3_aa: CASSPRRGSRTDTQYF
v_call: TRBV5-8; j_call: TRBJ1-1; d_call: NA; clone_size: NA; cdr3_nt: TGTGCCAGCAGCTTGGGGGTGACGAGGTCCGAAGCTTTCTTT; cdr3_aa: CASSLGVTRSEAFF
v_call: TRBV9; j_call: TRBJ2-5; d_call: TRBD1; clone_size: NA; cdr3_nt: TGTGCCAGCAGCGTAGGAGACAGGGCGGGGACCCAGTACTTC; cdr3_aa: CASSVGDRAGTQYF
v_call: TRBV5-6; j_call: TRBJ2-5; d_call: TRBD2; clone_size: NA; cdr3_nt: TGTGCCAGCAGCTTGGCTCCAGCGGGGACCTGGGGGCAGTACTTC; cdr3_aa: CASSLAPAGTWGQYF
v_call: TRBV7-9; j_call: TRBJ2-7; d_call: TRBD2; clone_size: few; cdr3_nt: TGTGCCAGCAGGGCCGGGGGGGGCAGCTCCTACGAGCAGTACTTC; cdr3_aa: CASRAGGGSSYEQYF